The next 27 T cell receptor beta chains were all read from a single sample in a study of T cells in women clearing cervical HPV infection (dated by TCRdb to 2017 to 2018). The library was produced with the immunoSEQ multiplex PCR assay. This is the immuneACCESS table as TCRdb keeps it, with only in-frame sequences that have V and J called. A part of the clones is gone; compared with another copy, unresolved V genes explain less than half, and the rest is unexplained. This sample's clone table shows over 30,000 clones. Jointly, the top ten make up under 7% of the sample. The sample comprised blood buffy coat. The receptor set was obtained from a woman aged 18-69 years with a cervical HPV16 infection that either progressed to CIN3+ or cleared (not recorded which).

As to this clone: Sequencing ends 3 residues short of the CDR3 end; the germline J gene provides the rest. The rearrangement uses TRBV5-1 and TRBJ1-1; 8 bases line up with TRBD1. Looked up from germline, CDR1 is SGHRS and CDR2 is YFSETQ. V lost 5 bases, J lost 5 bases, and 8 bases stayed unmatched. This CDR3 contains 14 residues. CDR3 loop: CASSLDRGKTEAFF. CDR3 DNA (partial): TGCGCCAGCAGTTTAGACAGGGGAAAAACTGAA.

Comment on this clone: Coverage ceases 3 residues before the CDR3 finishes, and the germline J gene fills in the end. The rearrangement links TRBV20-1 to TRBJ2-1; the D gene could be TRBD1 or TRBD2 (5 bases each). This CDR3 contains 15 residues. V was shortened by 3 bases and J by 0 bases, with 12 bases between the two germline ends. CDR1 and CDR2 (germline): DFQATT, SNEGSKA (reference sequence). CDR3 DNA (partial): TGCAGTGCTAGCGAGGGGCCTATCTCCTACAATGAG. Its protein product is CSASEGPISYNE. The entire CDR3 protein is CSASEGPISYNEQFF.

As for this clone: The read terminates 3 residues ahead of where the CDR3 ends, so the germline J gene completes it. The chain joins TRBV7-9 to TRBJ2-3, with D perhaps matching TRBD2 (8 bases). Germline V gives CDR1 SEHNR, CDR2 FQNEAQ (reference sequence). The CDR3 consists of 15 residues. The sequenced CDR3 bases are TGTGCCAGCAGCGCCCCGGGAGGGGGCGGGCAGCCG. Translating it yields CASSAPGGGGQP. The whole CDR3 sequence is CASSAPGGGGQPQYF.

Points on this clone: From the germline J gene comes the end of the CDR3, since the read stops 3 residues before it. V is TRBV30 and J is TRBJ1-4; the match to TRBD1 covers 7 bases. This CDR3 comprises 15 residues. J gave up 8 bases and V 1 base, and 10 bases lay outside the gene matches. Germline loops: CDR1 GTSNPN, CDR2 SVGIG (reference sequence). CDR3 DNA (partial): TGTGCCTGGAGTGCAGGACAGGATTTAGGCGAAAAA. Protein product: CAWSAGQDLGEK. The full CDR3 protein reads CAWSAGQDLGEKLFF. Combining the CDR3 with reference TRBV30 and TRBJ1-4 gives the whole variable domain SQTIHQWPATLVQPVGSPLSLECTVEGTSNPNLYWYRQAAGRGLQLLFYSVGIGQISSEVPQNLSASRPQDRQFILSSKKLLLSDSGFYLCAWSAGQDLGEKLFFGSGTQLSVL.

On this clone itself: The missing CDR3 end, 3 residues past where the read stops, is filled in from the germline J gene. The chain is built from TRBV7-7 and TRBJ2-2; D possibly corresponds to TRBD1 (5 bases). This CDR3 has 14 amino acids. The V gene lost 1 base and the J gene lost 6 bases, with 9 bases spanning the gap. CDR1 is SSHAT, CDR2 FNYEAQ, per germline (reference sequence). This CDR3 is CASSLGRGSGELFF. The CDR3 DNA, read in part, is TGTGCCAGCAGCTTAGGAAGGGGTTCCGGGGAG.

In the case of this clone: The missing CDR3 end, 3 residues past where the read stops, is filled in from the germline J gene. V usage is TRBV29-1 and J usage is TRBJ2-4; D may be TRBD1 (6 bases). This CDR3 region has 12 residues. Germline V gene data show CDR1 as SQVTM and CDR2 as ANQGSEA. CDR3: CSAAGRGDGQYF. CDR3 bases read: TGCAGCGCTGCAGGCAGGGGAGATGGT.

With respect to this clone: The sequenced fragment ends 3 residues before the CDR3 boundary, so the rest is inferred from the germline J gene. V usage is TRBV29-1 and J usage is TRBJ1-2; possibly TRBD1 for D (5 bases). Germline-derived CDR1 and CDR2 are SQVTM and ANQGSEA. V was trimmed by 0 bases and J by 7 bases, leaving 21 bases between them. This CDR3 is built from 16 residues. The CDR3 loop reads CSVEDRGRALMGGYTF. The part of the CDR3 DNA that was read is TGCAGCGTTGAAGATAGGGGCAGGGCTCTAATGGGTGGC. The full variable domain, with the rest looked up from reference TRBV29-1 and TRBJ1-2, is SAVISQKPSRDICQRGTSLTIQCQVDSQVTMMFWYRQQPGQSLTLIATANQGSEATYESGFVIDKFPISRPNLTFSTLTVSNMSPEDSSIYLCSVEDRGRALMGGYTFGSGTRLTVV.

As for this clone: The read halts 3 residues ahead of the CDR3 end, with the missing end drawn from the germline J gene. The rearrangement uses TRBV27 and TRBJ1-2, with D hard to call. CDR1 MNHEY and CDR2 SMNVEV come from the germline V gene (reference sequence). The ends were cut back, 2 bases at V and 4 bases at J, with 8 bases in the middle. The CDR3 is 13 residues long. The covered CDR3 bases are TGTGCCAGCAGTTTAACAGCCCTCTATGGC. This gives the protein CASSLTALYG. The whole CDR3 reads CASSLTALYGYTF.

Concerning this clone itself: The read falls 3 residues short of the CDR3 end, and the missing part is taken from the germline J gene. The chain uses TRBV7-2 and TRBJ2-3; D possibly corresponds to TRBD1 (5 bases). This CDR3 has 15 amino acids. Germline V lookup: CDR1 SGHTA, CDR2 FQGNSA. The part of the CDR3 DNA that was read is TGTGCCAGCAGCTTAGTAGCAGGGAAAGGGCAGCCG. The encoded protein is CASSLVAGKGQP. The CDR3 in its entirety is CASSLVAGKGQPQYF.

With respect to this clone: Sequencing ends 3 residues short of the CDR3 end; the germline J gene provides the rest. The J gene is TRBJ2-4, the V gene TRBV30; 7 bases line up with TRBD1. The CDR3 consists of 12 residues. In germline, CDR1 is GTSNPN, CDR2 SVGIG (reference sequence). The part of the CDR3 DNA that was read is TGTGCCCGGAATGAGGGGGCTGGTGGT. This encodes CARNEGAGG. The complete CDR3 protein is CARNEGAGGQYF.

On this clone: The DNA ends 3 residues before the CDR3 does, and the rest of the CDR3 is filled in from the germline J gene. The chain combines TRBV11-2 with TRBJ1-4; TRBD1 agrees at 7 bases. CDR1 SGHAT and CDR2 FQNNGV come from the germline V gene. The CDR3 contains 15 residues. V shed 2 bases, J shed 7 bases, and the junction held 7 bases outside the gene matches. Incomplete CDR3 DNA: TGTGCCAGCAGCTTAAGGGGGCGTAAGGGTGAAAAA. Its protein product is CASSLRGRKGEK. The complete CDR3 protein is CASSLRGRKGEKLFF.

Notes on this clone: The read ends 3 residues early relative to the CDR3; the germline J gene fills the gap. This chain joins TRBV2 and TRBJ2-1, with 7 bases lining up with TRBD1. The CDR3 has 13 residues. Looked up from germline, CDR1 is SNHLY and CDR2 is FYNNEI. V was clipped by 1 base and J by 8 bases; unmatched bases: 2. The CDR3 spells CASSEEGADEQFF. The covered CDR3 bases are TGTGCCAGCAGTGAAGAGGGGGCCGATGAG.

Notes on this clone: Read coverage stops 3 residues before the CDR3 terminus; the germline J gene supplies the remainder. The chain has TRBV19 and TRBJ1-2, with D possibly being TRBD1 (5 bases). Germline CDR1 is LNHDA and CDR2 is SQIVND (reference sequence). The CDR3 runs 11 residues. CDR3: CASRRGDTYTF. The sequenced CDR3 bases are TGTGCCAGTAGGAGGGGAGATACC.

Turning to this clone: Sequencing ends 3 residues short of the CDR3 end; the germline J gene provides the rest. J is TRBJ2-7 and V is TRBV4-1, with D perhaps matching TRBD1 (6 bases). V was shortened by 3 bases and J by 5 bases, with 17 bases between the two germline ends. Germline V lookup: CDR1 MGHRA, CDR2 YSYEKL. The length of the CDR3 is 15 residues. The CDR3 bases that were read are TGCGCCAGCAGCCAGTTACAGGGAACCTCGGACGAG. Its protein product is CASSQLQGTSDE. The CDR3 reads in full as CASSQLQGTSDEQYF.

As to this clone: The read falls 3 residues short of the CDR3 end, and the missing part is taken from the germline J gene. This chain links TRBV19 with TRBJ2-4, with 8 bases aligning to TRBD1. Germline values: CDR1 LNHDA, CDR2 SQIVND (reference sequence). This CDR3 has 12 amino acids. CDR3 amino acids: CASGDRIYGQYF. CDR3 DNA, as far as it was read: TGTGCCAGTGGGGACAGGATATATGGT.

About this clone itself: Coverage ceases 3 residues before the CDR3 finishes, and the germline J gene fills in the end. The gene calls are TRBV30 and TRBJ1-5; no reliable D call. Germline lookup yields CDR1 GTSNPN and CDR2 SVGIG (reference sequence). The CDR3 runs to 14 residues. Trimming shortened V by 3 bases and J by 0 bases, and 9 bases separated the two germline ends. Incomplete CDR3 DNA: TGTGCCTGGAGCCCCAGGTATAGCAATCAGCCC. Translating it yields CAWSPRYSNQP. The CDR3 reads in full as CAWSPRYSNQPQHF.

The sequenced part of the CDR3 DNA is TGTGCCGGATTAGAGGGGAACACCGGGGAG. Its translation is CAGLEGNTGE. The whole CDR3 sequence reads CAGLEGNTGELFF. The genes are TRBV19 and TRBJ2-2; weak D call: TRBD2 (5 bases). The CDR3 end falls 3 residues outside the read, so it is completed with the germline J gene. The V gene's germline CDR1 is LNHDA and CDR2 SQIVND (reference sequence). This CDR3 is 13 amino acids long. Trimming stripped 11 bases from V and 1 base from J, with 11 bases between.

Of note for this clone: Read sequence stops 3 residues before the CDR3 end, and the germline J gene provides the missing end. The chain recombines TRBV11-2 with TRBJ2-7; the D gene is possibly TRBD2 (6 bases). Trimming removed 5 bases from V and 3 bases from J, with 17 bases in between. CDR1 and CDR2 (germline): SGHAT, FQNNGV. This CDR3 spans 15 amino acids. CDR3 sequence reads: CASSTTAGEVYEQYF. CDR3 bases read: TGTGCCAGCAGCACCACAGCGGGCGAGGTCTACGAG.

With respect to this clone: Other DNA sequences in the sample encode the same CDR3. The CDR3 loop reads CASSLGGDPGNTIYF. The sequenced CDR3 bases are TGCGCCAGCAGCTTGGGGGGCGACCCTGGAAACACC. The chain employs TRBV5-1 and TRBJ1-3; TRBD1 is a possible D gene (5 bases). The CDR3 end falls 3 residues outside the read, so it is completed with the germline J gene. V was shortened by 0 bases and J by 2 bases, with 9 bases between the two germline ends. The CDR3 consists of 15 residues. Germline V CDR1 and CDR2: SGHRS, YFSETQ.

Remarks on this clone: The CDR3 end is not reached by the read, which stops 3 residues before it; the germline J gene fills it in. The chain joins TRBV30 to TRBJ2-4; D gene uncertain. In germline, CDR1 is GTSNPN, CDR2 SVGIG (reference sequence). This CDR3 has 11 residues. The sequenced CDR3 bases are TGTGCCTGGAATATAGGGTGGCGT. It is translated as CAWNIGWR. The entire CDR3 reads CAWNIGWRQYF.

As concerns this clone: The missing CDR3 end, 3 residues past where the read stops, is filled in from the germline J gene. This chain uses TRBV6-1 with TRBJ1-1; D remains ambiguous. Germline values: CDR1 MNHNS, CDR2 SASEGT. This CDR3 spans 10 amino acids. CDR3 bases read: TGTGCCAGCAGTGAACAGGAA. Residues: CASSEQE. The entire CDR3 protein is CASSEQEAFF.

CDR3 loop: CASRVTSGAYNEQFF. Partial CDR3 DNA: TGTGCCAGCAGGGTCACTAGCGGGGCTTACAATGAG. This chain connects TRBV2 to TRBJ2-1, with TRBD2 identical over 10 bases. The read gets to within 3 residues of the CDR3 end, and the germline J gene fills in the rest. This CDR3 comprises 15 residues. Germline V CDR1 and CDR2: SNHLY, FYNNEI. The J segment lost 4 bases and the V segment lost 6 bases, leaving 6 bases of the junction unmatched.

Turning to this clone: The read terminates 3 residues ahead of where the CDR3 ends, so the germline J gene completes it. V gene TRBV27 combines with J gene TRBJ2-7; D unclear. CDR1 and CDR2 (germline): MNHEY, SMNVEV (reference sequence). The V and J ends lost 2 bases and 0 bases respectively, with 8 bases between them. The CDR3 extends over 14 amino acids. CDR3 amino acids: CASSLTHSSYEQYF. The DNA read from the CDR3 is TGTGCCAGCAGTTTAACCCACAGCTCCTACGAG.

The part of the CDR3 DNA that was read is TGTGCCTGGGGGACAACCAATGGT. Its translation: CAWGTTNG. The whole CDR3 sequence reads CAWGTTNGQYF. The chain uses TRBV30 and TRBJ2-4, with a weak D call TRBD1 (6 bases). The read finishes 3 residues shy of the CDR3 end, and the germline J gene is used to complete it. The CDR3 covers 11 residues. Per germline, CDR1 GTSNPN and CDR2 SVGIG (reference sequence). Filled out from reference TRBV30 and TRBJ2-4, the complete variable domain reads SQTIHQWPATLVQPVGSPLSLECTVEGTSNPNLYWYRQAAGRGLQLLFYSVGIGQISSEVPQNLSASRPQDRQFILSSKKLLLSDSGFYLCAWGTTNGQYFGAGTRLSVL.

With respect to this clone: The read finishes 3 residues shy of the CDR3 end, and the germline J gene is used to complete it. This sequence joins TRBV6-1 and TRBJ1-5; TRBD1 might be the D (5 bases). There are 16 residues in the CDR3. In germline, CDR1 is MNHNS, CDR2 SASEGT. The ends were cut back, 4 bases at V and 2 bases at J, with 15 bases in the middle. The CDR3 region is CASSGQGNIGNQPQHF. The sequenced part of the CDR3 DNA is TGTGCCAGCAGTGGGCAGGGAAATATAGGCAATCAGCCC.

Points on this clone: The CDR3 end falls 3 residues outside the read, so it is completed with the germline J gene. The V gene is TRBV2, the J gene TRBJ2-1; TRBD2 matches 9 bases. Germline V gene data show CDR1 as SNHLY and CDR2 as FYNNEI. The CDR3 has 14 amino acids. V trimming: 8 bases; J trimming: 8 bases; junction bases outside the gene matches: 10. CDR3 in amino acids: CASQSGSGSYEQFF. The sequenced part of the CDR3 DNA is TGTGCCAGCCAGTCAGGTAGCGGGAGCTATGAG.

In regard to this clone: The sequence runs out 3 residues before the end of the CDR3; the remainder is reconstructed from the germline J gene. The rearrangement links TRBV6-4 to TRBJ2-2; no definite D call. Germline CDR1 is MRHNA and CDR2 is SNTAGT. V shed 2 bases and J shed 3 bases, with 7 bases lying between them. The CDR3 covers 14 residues. The CDR3 region is CASSDEVYTGELFF. The part of the CDR3 DNA that was read is TGTGCCAGCAGTGACGAGGTTTACACCGGGGAG.